This T cell receptor beta chain is from a study of early T cells in non-severe SARS-CoV-2 infection. This clonotype was picked up a small number of times. TCRdb fed the 5' RACE reads into MiXCR, producing one record per CDR3 protein. Here the sample spans about 59,000 distinct CDR3 sequences, under 15% being singletons. CDR3 length: 14 residues. J was trimmed by 6 bases and V by 4 bases; bases with no gene match: 6. V and J are TRBV12-3 or TRBV12-4 and TRBJ2-3; 8 bases align to TRBD1. Source: whole blood, taken at baseline. The receptor was derived from an adult who was a healthcare worker with PCR-confirmed SARS-CoV-2 infection or an uninfected control (not recorded which). The CDR3 nucleotides read TGTGCCAGCAGTTCGGACAGGGACAGGGATACGCAGTATTTT. It is translated as CASSSDRDRDTQYF.